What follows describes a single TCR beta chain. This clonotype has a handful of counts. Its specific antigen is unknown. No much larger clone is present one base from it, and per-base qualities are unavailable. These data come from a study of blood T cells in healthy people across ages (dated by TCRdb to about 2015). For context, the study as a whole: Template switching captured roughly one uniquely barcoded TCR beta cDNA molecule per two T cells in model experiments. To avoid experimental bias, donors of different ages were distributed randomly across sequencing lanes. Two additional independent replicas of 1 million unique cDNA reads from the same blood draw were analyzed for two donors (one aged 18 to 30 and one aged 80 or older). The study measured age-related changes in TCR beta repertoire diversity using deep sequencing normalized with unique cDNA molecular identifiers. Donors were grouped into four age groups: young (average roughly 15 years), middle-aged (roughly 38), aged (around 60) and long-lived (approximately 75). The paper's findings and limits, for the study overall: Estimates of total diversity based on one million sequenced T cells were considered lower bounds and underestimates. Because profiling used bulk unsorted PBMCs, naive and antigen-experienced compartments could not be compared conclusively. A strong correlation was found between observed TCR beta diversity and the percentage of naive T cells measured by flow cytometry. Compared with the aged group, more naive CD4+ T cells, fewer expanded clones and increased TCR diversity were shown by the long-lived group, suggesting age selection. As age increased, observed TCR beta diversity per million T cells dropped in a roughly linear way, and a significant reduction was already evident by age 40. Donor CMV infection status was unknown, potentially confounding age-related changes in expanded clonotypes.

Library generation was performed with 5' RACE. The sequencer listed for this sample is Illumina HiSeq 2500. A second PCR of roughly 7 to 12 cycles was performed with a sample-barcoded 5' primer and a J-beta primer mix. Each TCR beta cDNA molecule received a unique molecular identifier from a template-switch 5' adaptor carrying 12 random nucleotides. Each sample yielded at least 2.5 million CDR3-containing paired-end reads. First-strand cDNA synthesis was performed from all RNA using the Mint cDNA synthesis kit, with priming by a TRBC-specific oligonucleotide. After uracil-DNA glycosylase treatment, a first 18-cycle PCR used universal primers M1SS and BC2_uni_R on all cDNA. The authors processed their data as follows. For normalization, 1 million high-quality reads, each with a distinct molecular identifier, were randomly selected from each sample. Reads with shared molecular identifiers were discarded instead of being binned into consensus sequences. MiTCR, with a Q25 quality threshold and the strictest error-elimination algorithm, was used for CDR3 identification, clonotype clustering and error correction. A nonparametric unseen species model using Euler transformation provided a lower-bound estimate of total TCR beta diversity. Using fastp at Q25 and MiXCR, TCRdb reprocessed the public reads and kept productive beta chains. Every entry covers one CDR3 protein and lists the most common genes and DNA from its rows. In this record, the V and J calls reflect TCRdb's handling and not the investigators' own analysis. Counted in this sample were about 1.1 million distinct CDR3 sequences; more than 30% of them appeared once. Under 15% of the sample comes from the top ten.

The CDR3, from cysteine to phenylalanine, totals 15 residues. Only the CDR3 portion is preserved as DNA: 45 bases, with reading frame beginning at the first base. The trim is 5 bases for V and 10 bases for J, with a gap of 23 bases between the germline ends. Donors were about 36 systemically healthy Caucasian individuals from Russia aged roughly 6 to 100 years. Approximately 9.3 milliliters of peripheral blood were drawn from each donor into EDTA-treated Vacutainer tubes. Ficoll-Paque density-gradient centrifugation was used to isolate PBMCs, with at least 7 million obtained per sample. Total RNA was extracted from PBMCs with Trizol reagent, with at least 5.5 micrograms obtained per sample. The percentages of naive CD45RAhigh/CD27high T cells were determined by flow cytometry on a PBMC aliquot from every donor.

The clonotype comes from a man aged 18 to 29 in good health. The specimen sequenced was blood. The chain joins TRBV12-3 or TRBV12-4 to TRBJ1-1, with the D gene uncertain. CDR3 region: CASSPPARGLGAAFF. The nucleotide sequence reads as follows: TGTGCCAGCAGTCCACCCGCCCGAGGCCTCGGCGCAGCTTTCTTT.